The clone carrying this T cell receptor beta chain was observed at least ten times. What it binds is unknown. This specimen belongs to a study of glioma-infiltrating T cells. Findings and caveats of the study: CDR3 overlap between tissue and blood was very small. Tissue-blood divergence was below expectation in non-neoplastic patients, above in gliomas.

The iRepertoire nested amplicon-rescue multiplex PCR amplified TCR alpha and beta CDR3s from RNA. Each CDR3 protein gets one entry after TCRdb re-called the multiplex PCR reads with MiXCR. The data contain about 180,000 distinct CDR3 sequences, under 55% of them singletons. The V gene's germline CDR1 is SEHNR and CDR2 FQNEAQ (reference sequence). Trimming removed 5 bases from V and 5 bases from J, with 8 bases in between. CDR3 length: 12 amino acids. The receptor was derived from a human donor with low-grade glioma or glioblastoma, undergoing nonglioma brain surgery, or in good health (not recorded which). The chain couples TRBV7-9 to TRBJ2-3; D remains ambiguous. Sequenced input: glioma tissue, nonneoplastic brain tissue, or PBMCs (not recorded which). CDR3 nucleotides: TGTGCCAGCAGCCCCCAAAAAGATACGCAGTATTTT. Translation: CASSPQKDTQYF.